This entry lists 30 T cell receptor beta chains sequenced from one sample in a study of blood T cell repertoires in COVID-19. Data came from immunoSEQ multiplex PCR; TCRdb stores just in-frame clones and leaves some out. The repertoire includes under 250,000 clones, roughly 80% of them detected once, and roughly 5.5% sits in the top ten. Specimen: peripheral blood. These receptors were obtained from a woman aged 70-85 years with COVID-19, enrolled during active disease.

The CDR3 protein is CASSEGTGDYNEQFF. For the CDR3, the DNA is TGTGCCAGCAGTGAAGGGACAGGGGACTACAATGAGCAGTTCTTC. This rearrangement joins TRBV2 to TRBJ2-1, with 9 bases matching TRBD1. J lost 3 bases, V lost 1 base, and 1 base had no gene match. The germline CDR1 and CDR2 sequences are SNHLY and FYNNEI. This CDR3 is built from 15 residues.

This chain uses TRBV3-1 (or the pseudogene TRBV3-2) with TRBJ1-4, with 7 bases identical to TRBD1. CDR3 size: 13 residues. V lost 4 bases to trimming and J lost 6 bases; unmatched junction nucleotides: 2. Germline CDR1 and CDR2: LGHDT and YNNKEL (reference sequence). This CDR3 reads CASSLTGDEKLFF. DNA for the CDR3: TGTGCCAGCAGCCTAACAGGGGATGAAAAACTGTTTTTT.

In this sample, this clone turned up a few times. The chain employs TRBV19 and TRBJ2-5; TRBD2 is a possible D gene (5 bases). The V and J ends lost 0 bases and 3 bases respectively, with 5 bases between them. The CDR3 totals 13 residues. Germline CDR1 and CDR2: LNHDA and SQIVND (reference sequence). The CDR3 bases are TGTGCCAGTAGTATAGACGGGGAAGAGACCCAGTACTTC. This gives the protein CASSIDGEETQYF.

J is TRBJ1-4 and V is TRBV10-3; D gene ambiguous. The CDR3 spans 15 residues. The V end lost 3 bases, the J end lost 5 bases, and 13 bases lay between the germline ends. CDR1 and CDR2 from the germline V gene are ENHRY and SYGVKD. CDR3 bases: TGTGCCATCAGTGAAAGCAACGCCAGGAATGAAAAACTGTTTTTT. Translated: CAISESNARNEKLFF.

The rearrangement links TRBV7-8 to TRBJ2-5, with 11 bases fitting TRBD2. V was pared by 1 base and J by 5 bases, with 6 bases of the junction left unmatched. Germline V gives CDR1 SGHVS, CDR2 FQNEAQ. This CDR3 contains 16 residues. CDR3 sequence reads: CASSLEATSGSETQYF. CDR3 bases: TGTGCCAGCAGCTTAGAAGCTACTAGCGGGAGCGAGACCCAGTACTTC.

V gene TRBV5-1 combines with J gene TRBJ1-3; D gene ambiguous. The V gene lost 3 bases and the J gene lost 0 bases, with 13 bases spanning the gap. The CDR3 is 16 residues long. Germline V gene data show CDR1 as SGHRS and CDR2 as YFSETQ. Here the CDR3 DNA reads TGCGCCAGCAGCTCCTCCGGGGTCAGCTCTGGAAACACCATATATTTT. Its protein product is CASSSSGVSSGNTIYF. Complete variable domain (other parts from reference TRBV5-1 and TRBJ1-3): KAGVTQTPRYLIKTRGQQVTLSCSPISGHRSVSWYQQTPGQGLQFLFEYFSETQRNKGNFPGRFSGRQFSNSRSEMNVSTLELGDSALYLCASSSSGVSSGNTIYFGEGSWLTVV.

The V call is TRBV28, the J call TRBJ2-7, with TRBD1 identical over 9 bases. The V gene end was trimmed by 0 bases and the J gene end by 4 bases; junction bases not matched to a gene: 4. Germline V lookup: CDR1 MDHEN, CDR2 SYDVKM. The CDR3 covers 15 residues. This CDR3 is CASSLWTGGTYEQYF. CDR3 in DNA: TGTGCCAGCAGTTTATGGACAGGGGGGACGTACGAGCAGTACTTC.

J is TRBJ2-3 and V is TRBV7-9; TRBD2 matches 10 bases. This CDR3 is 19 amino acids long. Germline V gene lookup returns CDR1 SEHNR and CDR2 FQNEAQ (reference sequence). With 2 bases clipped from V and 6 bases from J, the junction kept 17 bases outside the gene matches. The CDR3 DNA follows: TGTGCCAGCAGCTTAAGGAGGACTAGCGGACCCCGGAAGGGGGATACGCAGTATTTT. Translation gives CASSLRRTSGPRKGDTQYF.

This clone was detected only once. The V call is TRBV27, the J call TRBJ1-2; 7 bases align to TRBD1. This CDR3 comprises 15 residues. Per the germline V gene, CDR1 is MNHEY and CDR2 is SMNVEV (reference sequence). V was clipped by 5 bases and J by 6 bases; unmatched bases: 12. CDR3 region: CASSPIDRETDGYTF. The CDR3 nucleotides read TGTGCCAGCAGTCCTATCGACAGGGAAACGGATGGCTACACCTTC.

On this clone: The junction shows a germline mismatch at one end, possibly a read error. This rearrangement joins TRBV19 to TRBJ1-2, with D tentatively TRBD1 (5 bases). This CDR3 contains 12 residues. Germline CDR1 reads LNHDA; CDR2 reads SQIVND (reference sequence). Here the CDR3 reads CASYRRPRDYSF. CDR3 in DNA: TGTGCCAGTTACAGGCGCCCCAGGGACTACTCCTTC.

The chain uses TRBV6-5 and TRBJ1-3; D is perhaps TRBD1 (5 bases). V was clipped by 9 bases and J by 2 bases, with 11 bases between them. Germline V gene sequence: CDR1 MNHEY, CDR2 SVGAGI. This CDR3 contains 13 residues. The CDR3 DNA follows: TGTGCCAGTTCGGAGACAGCTGGAAACACCATATATTTT. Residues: CASSETAGNTIYF.

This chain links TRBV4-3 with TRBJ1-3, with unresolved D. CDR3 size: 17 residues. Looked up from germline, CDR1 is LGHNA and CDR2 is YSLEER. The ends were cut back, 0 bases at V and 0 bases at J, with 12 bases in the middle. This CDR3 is CASSQDLAGHSGNTIYF. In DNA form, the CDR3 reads TGCGCCAGCAGCCAAGATCTAGCGGGCCACTCTGGAAACACCATATATTTT.

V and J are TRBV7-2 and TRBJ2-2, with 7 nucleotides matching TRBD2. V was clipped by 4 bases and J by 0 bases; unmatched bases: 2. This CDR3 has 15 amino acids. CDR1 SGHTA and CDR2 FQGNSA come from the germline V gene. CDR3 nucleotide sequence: TGTGCCAGCAGCTACGGGAGGCCGAACACCGGGGAGCTGTTTTTT. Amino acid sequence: CASSYGRPNTGELFF.

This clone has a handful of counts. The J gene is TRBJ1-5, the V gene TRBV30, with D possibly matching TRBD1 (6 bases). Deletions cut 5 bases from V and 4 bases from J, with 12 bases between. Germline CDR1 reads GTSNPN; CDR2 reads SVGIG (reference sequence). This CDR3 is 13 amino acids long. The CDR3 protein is CAWSQGTNQPQHF. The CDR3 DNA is TGTGCCTGGTCCCAAGGGACAAATCAGCCCCAGCATTTT. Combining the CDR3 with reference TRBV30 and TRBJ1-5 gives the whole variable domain SQTIHQWPATLVQPVGSPLSLECTVEGTSNPNLYWYRQAAGRGLQLLFYSVGIGQISSEVPQNLSASRPQDRQFILSSKKLLLSDSGFYLCAWSQGTNQPQHFGDGTRLSIL.

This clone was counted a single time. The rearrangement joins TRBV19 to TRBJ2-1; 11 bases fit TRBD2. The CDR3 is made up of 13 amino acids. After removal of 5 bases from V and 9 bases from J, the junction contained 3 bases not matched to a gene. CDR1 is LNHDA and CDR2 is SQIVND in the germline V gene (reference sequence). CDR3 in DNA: TGTGCCAGTAGTTTACTAGCGGGAGTTGAGCAGTTCTTC. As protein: CASSLLAGVEQFF.

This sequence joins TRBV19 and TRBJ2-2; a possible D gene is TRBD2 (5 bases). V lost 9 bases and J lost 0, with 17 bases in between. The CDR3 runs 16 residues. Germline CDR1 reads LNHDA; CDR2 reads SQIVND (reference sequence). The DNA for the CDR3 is TGTGCCAGCAAGGCTCCGGACTTGTCGAACACCGGGGAGCTGTTTTTT. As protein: CASKAPDLSNTGELFF.

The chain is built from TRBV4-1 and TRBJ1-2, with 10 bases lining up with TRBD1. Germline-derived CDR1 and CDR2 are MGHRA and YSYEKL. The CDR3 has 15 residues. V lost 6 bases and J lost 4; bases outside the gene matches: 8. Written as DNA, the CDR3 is TGCGCCAGCAGATCCGACAGGGGGCTTTTCTATGGCTACACCTTC. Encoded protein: CASRSDRGLFYGYTF.

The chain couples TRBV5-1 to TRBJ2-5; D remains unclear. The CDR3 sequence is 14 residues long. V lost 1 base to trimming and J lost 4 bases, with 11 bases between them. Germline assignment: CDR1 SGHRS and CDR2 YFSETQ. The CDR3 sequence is CASSLTIPPETQYF. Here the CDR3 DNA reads TGCGCCAGCAGCTTGACTATTCCCCCAGAGACCCAGTACTTC. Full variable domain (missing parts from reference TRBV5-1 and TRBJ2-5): KAGVTQTPRYLIKTRGQQVTLSCSPISGHRSVSWYQQTPGQGLQFLFEYFSETQRNKGNFPGRFSGRQFSNSRSEMNVSTLELGDSALYLCASSLTIPPETQYFGPGTRLLVL.

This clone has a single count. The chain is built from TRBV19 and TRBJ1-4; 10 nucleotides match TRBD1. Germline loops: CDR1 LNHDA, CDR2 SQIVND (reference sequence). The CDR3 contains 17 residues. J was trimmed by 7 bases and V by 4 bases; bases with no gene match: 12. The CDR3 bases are TGTGCCAGTAGTACCCGTCCTCCGGGACAGGGGAGTGAAAAACTGTTTTTT. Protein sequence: CASSTRPPGQGSEKLFF.

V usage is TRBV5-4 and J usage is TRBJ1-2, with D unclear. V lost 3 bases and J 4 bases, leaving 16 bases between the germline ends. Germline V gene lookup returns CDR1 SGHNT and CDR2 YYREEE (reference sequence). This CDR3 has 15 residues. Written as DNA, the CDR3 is TGTGCCAGCAGCTCCGGGAGCCAGGCACGCTATGGCTACACCTTC. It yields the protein CASSSGSQARYGYTF.

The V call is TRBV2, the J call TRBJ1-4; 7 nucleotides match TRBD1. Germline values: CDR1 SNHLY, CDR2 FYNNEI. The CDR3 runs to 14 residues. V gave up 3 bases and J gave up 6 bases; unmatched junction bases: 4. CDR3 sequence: CASSDTGEDEKLFF. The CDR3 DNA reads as TGTGCCAGCAGTGACACAGGGGAAGATGAAAAACTGTTTTTT.

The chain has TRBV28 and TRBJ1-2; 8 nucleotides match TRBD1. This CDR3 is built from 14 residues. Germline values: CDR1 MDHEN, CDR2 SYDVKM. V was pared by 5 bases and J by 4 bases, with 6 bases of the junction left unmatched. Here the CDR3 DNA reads TGTGCCAGCAGTGACAGGGGTTCCGTCTATGGCTACACCTTC. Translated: CASSDRGSVYGYTF.

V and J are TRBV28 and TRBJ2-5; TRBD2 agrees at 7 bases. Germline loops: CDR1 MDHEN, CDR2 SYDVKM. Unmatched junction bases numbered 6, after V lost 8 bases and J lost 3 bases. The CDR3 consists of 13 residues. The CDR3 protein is CASDGREEETQYF. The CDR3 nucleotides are TGTGCCAGCGATGGGAGGGAGGAAGAGACCCAGTACTTC.

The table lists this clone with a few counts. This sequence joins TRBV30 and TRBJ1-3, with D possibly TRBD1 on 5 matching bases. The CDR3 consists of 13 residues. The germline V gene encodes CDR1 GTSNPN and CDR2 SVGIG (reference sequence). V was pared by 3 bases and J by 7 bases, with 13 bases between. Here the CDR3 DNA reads TGTGCCTGGAGCGTAGGGGTCTGGAACACCATATATTTT. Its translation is CAWSVGVWNTIYF.

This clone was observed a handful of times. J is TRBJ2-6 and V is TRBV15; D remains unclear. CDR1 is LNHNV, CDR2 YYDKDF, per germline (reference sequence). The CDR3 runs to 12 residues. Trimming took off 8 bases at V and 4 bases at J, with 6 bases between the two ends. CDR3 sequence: CATSRGANVLTF. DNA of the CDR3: TGTGCCACCTCACGGGGGGCCAACGTCCTGACTTTC.

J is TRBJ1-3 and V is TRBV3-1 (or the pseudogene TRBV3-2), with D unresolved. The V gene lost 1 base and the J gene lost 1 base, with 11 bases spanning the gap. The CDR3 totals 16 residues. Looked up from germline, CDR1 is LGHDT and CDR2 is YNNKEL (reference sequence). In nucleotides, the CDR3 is TGTGCCAGCAGCCAAGGTGCCAAGACTTCTGGAAACACCATATATTTT. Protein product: CASSQGAKTSGNTIYF.

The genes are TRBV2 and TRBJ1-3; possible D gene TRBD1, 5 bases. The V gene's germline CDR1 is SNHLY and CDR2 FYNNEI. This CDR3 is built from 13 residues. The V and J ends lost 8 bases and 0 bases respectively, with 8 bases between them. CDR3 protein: CASRDSSGNTIYF. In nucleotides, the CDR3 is TGTGCCAGCCGAGACAGCTCTGGAAACACCATATATTTT.

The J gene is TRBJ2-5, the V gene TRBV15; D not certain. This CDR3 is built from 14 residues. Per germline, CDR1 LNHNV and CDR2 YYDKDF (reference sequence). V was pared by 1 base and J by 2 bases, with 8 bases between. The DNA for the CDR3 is TGTGCCACCAGCAGAGGGCGGTCACAAGAGACCCAGTACTTC. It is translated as CATSRGRSQETQYF.

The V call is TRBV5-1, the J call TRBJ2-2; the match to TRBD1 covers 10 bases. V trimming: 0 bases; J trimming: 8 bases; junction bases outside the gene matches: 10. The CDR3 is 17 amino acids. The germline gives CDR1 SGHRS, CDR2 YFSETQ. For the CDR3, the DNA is TGCGCCAGCAGCTTGGCCCCCGGGACAGGGGCCGCAGGGGAGCTGTTTTTT. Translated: CASSLAPGTGAAGELFF.

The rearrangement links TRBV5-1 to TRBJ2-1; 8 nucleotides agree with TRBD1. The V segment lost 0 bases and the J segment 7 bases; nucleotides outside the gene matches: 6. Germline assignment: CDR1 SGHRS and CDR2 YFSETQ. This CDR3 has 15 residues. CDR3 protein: CASSLGQGRQNEQFF. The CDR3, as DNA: TGCGCCAGCAGCTTGGGACAGGGGAGACAAAATGAGCAGTTCTTC.